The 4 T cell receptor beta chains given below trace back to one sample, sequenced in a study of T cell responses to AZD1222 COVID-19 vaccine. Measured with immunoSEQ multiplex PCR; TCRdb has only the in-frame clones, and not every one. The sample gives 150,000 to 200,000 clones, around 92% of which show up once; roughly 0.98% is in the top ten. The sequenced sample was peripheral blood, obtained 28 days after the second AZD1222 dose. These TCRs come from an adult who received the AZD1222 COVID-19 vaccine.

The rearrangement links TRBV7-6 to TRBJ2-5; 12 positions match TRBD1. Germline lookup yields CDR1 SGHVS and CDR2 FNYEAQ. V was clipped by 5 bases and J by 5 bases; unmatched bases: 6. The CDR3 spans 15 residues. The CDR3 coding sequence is TGTGCCAGCAGCAAAGGGACAGGGGGCTGGGAGACCCAGTACTTC. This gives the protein CASSKGTGGWETQYF. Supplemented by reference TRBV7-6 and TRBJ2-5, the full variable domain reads GAGVSQSPRYKVTKRGQDVALRCDPISGHVSLYWYRQALGQGPEFLTYFNYEAQQDKSGLPNDRFSAERPEGSISTLTIQRTEQRDSAMYRCASSKGTGGWETQYFGPGTRLLVL.

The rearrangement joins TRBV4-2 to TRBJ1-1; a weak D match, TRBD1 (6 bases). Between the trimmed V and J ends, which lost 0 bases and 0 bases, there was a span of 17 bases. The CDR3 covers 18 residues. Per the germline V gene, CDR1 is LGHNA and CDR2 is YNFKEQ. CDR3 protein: CASSQDRHAGGLNTEAFF. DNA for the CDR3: TGTGCCAGCAGCCAAGATCGCCACGCGGGGGGCTTGAACACTGAAGCTTTCTTT.

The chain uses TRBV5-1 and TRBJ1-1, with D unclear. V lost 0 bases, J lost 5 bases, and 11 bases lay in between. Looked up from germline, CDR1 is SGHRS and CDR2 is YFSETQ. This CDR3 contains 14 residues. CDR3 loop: CASSLVEGETEAFF. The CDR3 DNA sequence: TGCGCCAGCAGCTTGGTGGAGGGAGAAACTGAAGCTTTCTTT. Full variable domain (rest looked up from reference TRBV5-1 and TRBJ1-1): KAGVTQTPRYLIKTRGQQVTLSCSPISGHRSVSWYQQTPGQGLQFLFEYFSETQRNKGNFPGRFSGRQFSNSRSEMNVSTLELGDSALYLCASSLVEGETEAFFGQGTRLTVV.

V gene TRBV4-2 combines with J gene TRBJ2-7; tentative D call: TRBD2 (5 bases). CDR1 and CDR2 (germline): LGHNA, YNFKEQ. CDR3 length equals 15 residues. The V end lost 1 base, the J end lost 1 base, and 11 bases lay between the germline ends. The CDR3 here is CASSQVGDYSYEQYF. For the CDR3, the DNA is TGTGCCAGCAGCCAAGTAGGAGACTATTCCTACGAGCAGTACTTC.